The clone carrying this TCR beta chain was found once. Its antigen remains unknown. Germline CDR1 and CDR2: SNHLY and FYNNEI. The CDR3 runs to 12 residues. V gave up 4 bases and J gave up 4 bases, with 7 bases separating them. These data originate in a study of cytomegalovirus exposure and HLA in healthy donors. 13 Jbeta primers and 60 Vbeta primers were used for the PCR. Some clones are missing from TCRdb's copy, which holds only in-frame ones; the method was immunoSEQ multiplex PCR. The repertoire includes roughly 130,000 clones, 80% of them detected once, and 1% sits in the top ten. General study results and limits: In a later analysis, specific HLA alleles were associated with around 17,000 TCR beta sequences at a 0.05 false discovery rate.

The sequence was obtained from a man aged 40-55 years in good health and CMV-seronegative. The material sequenced was PBMCs. This chain uses TRBV2 with TRBJ2-5; D not resolved. For the CDR3, the DNA is TGTGCCAGCAGTGCAATCGGAGAGACCCAGTACTTC. It specifies CASSAIGETQYF.